A single sample is the source of the 32 T cell receptor beta chains below, sequenced in a study of beta chain features in type 1 diabetes. Study results and limitations: Shortening of TCRB CDR3s, moderate but significant, appeared in all four CD4+ subsets of Type 1 diabetes patients.

The entirety of the isolated RNA underwent reverse transcription, so expressed TCRB transcripts were sequenced. Repertoires were generated with immunoSEQ multiplex PCR, while TCRdb's copy carries only in-frame clones and drops some. Here the sample spans 240,000 or so clones, about 15% being singletons. Their cognate antigens are unknown. The sequencing sample was made of naive CD4+ T cells from blood. These receptors were obtained from a man aged 25-40 years with type 1 diabetes.

The gene calls are TRBV7-9 and TRBJ2-1, with 16 bases aligning to TRBD2. The CDR3 spans 17 residues. The J segment lost 5 bases and the V segment lost 5 bases, leaving 6 bases of the junction unmatched. Germline loops: CDR1 SEHNR, CDR2 FQNEAQ (reference sequence). CDR3 loop: CASSLGLAGGPNNEQFF. In DNA form, the CDR3 reads TGTGCCAGCAGCCTGGGACTAGCGGGGGGGCCCAACAATGAGCAGTTCTTC. The variable domain in full, completed from reference TRBV7-9 and TRBJ2-1, reads DTGVSQNPRHKITKRGQNVTFRCDPISEHNRLYWYRQTLGQGPEFLTYFQNEAQLEKSRLLSDRFSAERPKGSFSTLEIQRTEQGDSAMYLCASSLGLAGGPNNEQFFGPGTRLTVL.

V is TRBV5-1 and J is TRBJ2-7, with 8 bases identical to TRBD1. Germline CDR1 reads SGHRS; CDR2 reads YFSETQ. With V trimmed by 3 bases and J by 9 bases, 14 bases remained unmatched. The CDR3 sequence is 15 residues long. The CDR3: CASSSHPQTGERQYF. The CDR3 DNA reads as TGCGCCAGCAGCTCACATCCCCAGACAGGGGAGCGGCAGTACTTC. The variable domain in full, with the rest retrieved from reference TRBV5-1 and TRBJ2-7, is KAGVTQTPRYLIKTRGQQVTLSCSPISGHRSVSWYQQTPGQGLQFLFEYFSETQRNKGNFPGRFSGRQFSNSRSEMNVSTLELGDSALYLCASSSHPQTGERQYFGPGTRLTVT.

The V gene is TRBV25-1, the J gene TRBJ1-2; a weak D match, TRBD1 (6 bases). Germline V lookup: CDR1 MGHDK, CDR2 SYGVNS. The CDR3 loop spans 15 amino acids. Trimming shortened V by 7 bases and J by 4 bases, and 19 bases separated the two germline ends. CDR3 residues: CASTEGGEQGYGYTF. The CDR3 DNA sequence: TGTGCCAGCACCGAAGGGGGGGAGCAAGGCTATGGCTACACCTTC.

The chain carries TRBV4-1 and TRBJ2-5; 9 positions agree with TRBD2. CDR1 MGHRA and CDR2 YSYEKL come from the germline V gene. The CDR3 is made up of 16 amino acids. J gave up 0 bases and V 0 bases, and 2 bases lay outside the gene matches. CDR3 protein: CASSQEASGDQETQYF. CDR3 nucleotide sequence: TGCGCCAGCAGCCAAGAGGCTAGCGGGGACCAAGAGACCCAGTACTTC.

A few counts support this clone. The chain has TRBV6-6 and TRBJ2-2; D is perhaps TRBD1 (5 bases). The ends were cut back, 5 bases at V and 7 bases at J, with 11 bases in the middle. This CDR3 has 13 amino acids. Germline V gene data show CDR1 as MNHNY and CDR2 as SVGAGI (reference sequence). The CDR3 region has the DNA TGTGCCAGCAGTACCCCTGACAGCGGGGAGCTGTTTTTT. Translation gives CASSTPDSGELFF.

This clone was recorded a few times. The CDR3 loop is CAGGGGRAASYEQYF. The CDR3 coding sequence is TGTGCCGGTGGGGGCGGGAGGGCCGCGTCCTACGAGCAGTACTTC. The chain combines TRBV2 with TRBJ2-7; TRBD2 matches at 9 bases. V shed 11 bases, J shed 1 base, and the junction held 12 bases outside the gene matches. Germline CDR1 is SNHLY and CDR2 is FYNNEI. The CDR3 has 15 amino acids.

This chain uses TRBV15 with TRBJ2-3, with TRBD2 identical over 12 bases. The CDR3 runs to 16 residues. In germline, CDR1 is LNHNV, CDR2 YYDKDF (reference sequence). V lost 5 bases, J lost 3 bases, and 6 bases stayed unmatched. CDR3 nucleotide sequence: TGTGCCACCAGCGTTAGACTAGCGGGAGAGACAGATACGCAGTATTTT. Its protein product is CATSVRLAGETDTQYF.

This clone was found a few times. This chain links TRBV6-6 with TRBJ1-3; the D gene is possibly TRBD1 (5 bases). Deletions cut 2 bases from V and 0 bases from J, with 11 bases between. Germline V lookup: CDR1 MNHNY, CDR2 SVGAGI (reference sequence). The CDR3 loop spans 16 amino acids. For the CDR3, the DNA is TGTGCCAGCAGTTACGCGACAGCGAACTCTGGAAACACCATATATTTT. This sequence encodes CASSYATANSGNTIYF.

This rearrangement joins TRBV6-5 to TRBJ2-1; 8 bases line up with TRBD2. Germline CDR1 and CDR2: MNHEY and SVGAGI. The CDR3 runs to 15 residues. J was trimmed by 7 bases and V by 4 bases; bases with no gene match: 9. The CDR3 reads CASSFFGGAWNEQFF. CDR3 nucleotide sequence: TGTGCCAGCAGTTTCTTCGGGGGGGCTTGGAATGAGCAGTTCTTC.

The V call is TRBV9, the J call TRBJ2-2, with 9 bases matching TRBD1. This CDR3 comprises 14 residues. V lost 4 bases and J lost 6; bases outside the gene matches: 4. The germline V gene encodes CDR1 SGDLS and CDR2 YYNGEE. CDR3 sequence: CASSLDRGAGELFF. In nucleotides, the CDR3 is TGTGCCAGCAGCCTGGACAGGGGCGCCGGGGAGCTGTTTTTT.

The chain carries TRBV5-1 and TRBJ2-7; the match to TRBD1 covers 9 bases. From germline, CDR1 is SGHRS and CDR2 YFSETQ. Unmatched junction bases numbered 1, after V lost 1 base and J lost 5 bases. The CDR3 spans 13 residues. The CDR3 nucleotides are TGCGCCAGCAGCTTGAGGACAGGGGACGAGCAGTACTTC. Translated, it gives CASSLRTGDEQYF.

As DNA, the CDR3 is TGTGCCAGCAGCTTGACGGGGGGAAACACTGAAGCTTTCTTT. It yields the protein CASSLTGGNTEAFF. V is TRBV11-2 and J is TRBJ1-1; D might be TRBD1 (5 bases). Between the trimmed V and J ends, which lost 3 bases and 2 bases, there was a span of 10 bases. CDR3 length: 14 amino acids. Per the germline V gene, CDR1 is SGHAT and CDR2 is FQNNGV.

This clone was observed a handful of times. The chain combines TRBV23-1 with TRBJ1-2; possible D gene TRBD1, 5 bases. TRBV23-1 is placed among ORFs of uncertain function. The ends were cut back, 2 bases at V and 5 bases at J, with 6 bases in the middle. This CDR3 contains 12 residues. CDR3 amino acids: CASSQRGYGYTF. CDR3 nucleotides: TGCGCCAGCAGTCAAAGGGGTTATGGCTACACCTTC.

A few counts support this clone. This chain uses TRBV5-4 with TRBJ1-1; D unclear. Trimming pared 4 bases from V and 0 bases from J, leaving 10 bases between. The CDR3 has 14 residues. Germline V lookup: CDR1 SGHNT, CDR2 YYREEE (reference sequence). Here the CDR3 reads CASSPRRVNTEAFF. CDR3 in DNA: TGTGCCAGCAGCCCTCGACGGGTGAACACTGAAGCTTTCTTT.

The chain recombines TRBV6-1 with TRBJ2-5; a possible D gene is TRBD1 (6 bases). Trimming stripped 6 bases from V and 4 bases from J, with 15 bases between. CDR3 length: 14 amino acids. Germline CDR1 reads MNHNS; CDR2 reads SASEGT. The CDR3 region is CASRRTEGPETQYF. In nucleotides, the CDR3 is TGTGCCAGCAGGAGGACAGAAGGCCCAGAGACCCAGTACTTC.

V is TRBV9 and J is TRBJ2-3, with 7 bases identical to TRBD2. Germline CDR1 and CDR2: SGDLS and YYNGEE. This CDR3 is 14 amino acids long. The V gene end was trimmed by 4 bases and the J gene end by 3 bases; junction bases not matched to a gene: 5. The CDR3 nucleotides are TGTGCCAGCAGCCCTTGGGGGGGAACAGATACGCAGTATTTT. It is translated as CASSPWGGTDTQYF.

The rearrangement uses TRBV28 and TRBJ1-2; a possible D gene is TRBD1 (5 bases). V lost 1 base and J lost 7, with 13 bases in between. The CDR3 length is 14 residues. From germline, CDR1 is MDHEN and CDR2 SYDVKM. The CDR3, as DNA: TGTGCCAGCAGTTTATCCGAATTCAGGGCTGGCTACACCTTC. Protein product: CASSLSEFRAGYTF.

This clone was found a few times. The V and J genes are TRBV6-5 and TRBJ1-5; no reliable D call. CDR1 and CDR2 from the germline V gene are MNHEY and SVGAGI. V lost 5 bases to trimming and J lost 6 bases, with 11 bases between them. The CDR3 has 13 residues. The CDR3: CASSGVAGQPQHF. DNA of the CDR3: TGTGCCAGCAGTGGAGTCGCGGGTCAGCCCCAGCATTTT.

This clone was recorded a few times. The rearrangement links TRBV5-4 to TRBJ2-2, with a possible D match to TRBD2 (5 bases). The length of the CDR3 is 16 residues. V dropped 1 base and J dropped 0 bases, with 10 bases sitting between them. Germline CDR1 reads SGHNT; CDR2 reads YYREEE (reference sequence). The CDR3 here is CASSLIRGSNTGELFF. The CDR3 coding sequence is TGTGCCAGCAGCTTGATTCGGGGTTCGAACACCGGGGAGCTGTTTTTT.

The sample holds a few counts of this clone. This sequence joins TRBV27 and TRBJ1-1, with 10 positions matching TRBD1. The V segment lost 6 bases and the J segment 4 bases; nucleotides outside the gene matches: 11. Germline assignment: CDR1 MNHEY and CDR2 SMNVEV (reference sequence). The CDR3 is 16 amino acids. CDR3 protein: CASRAGTGERGTEAFF. In DNA form, the CDR3 reads TGTGCCAGCAGGGCCGGGACAGGGGAGCGAGGCACTGAAGCTTTCTTT.

This clone was observed a single time. The gene calls are TRBV5-1 and TRBJ1-1, with D maybe TRBD1 (5 bases). The CDR3 has 14 residues. Germline V gene lookup returns CDR1 SGHRS and CDR2 YFSETQ. V was trimmed by 4 bases and J by 1 base, leaving 11 bases between them. CDR3 sequence reads: CASSPGDRNTEAFF. The CDR3 bases are TGCGCCAGCAGCCCGGGGGATAGGAACACTGAAGCTTTCTTT. Complete variable domain (other parts from reference TRBV5-1 and TRBJ1-1): KAGVTQTPRYLIKTRGQQVTLSCSPISGHRSVSWYQQTPGQGLQFLFEYFSETQRNKGNFPGRFSGRQFSNSRSEMNVSTLELGDSALYLCASSPGDRNTEAFFGQGTRLTVV.

This clone was seen a handful of times. This rearrangement joins TRBV19 to TRBJ2-1; 13 bases are a match to TRBD2. V lost 4 bases and J lost 0; bases outside the gene matches: 0. Germline V gene sequence: CDR1 LNHDA, CDR2 SQIVND (reference sequence). The CDR3 spans 16 residues. CDR3 DNA sequence: TGTGCCAGTAGTAGGACTAGCGGGAGCTCCTACAATGAGCAGTTCTTC. Translation: CASSRTSGSSYNEQFF. Filled out from reference TRBV19 and TRBJ2-1, the complete variable domain reads DGGITQSPKYLFRKEGQNVTLSCEQNLNHDAMYWYRQDPGQGLRLIYYSQIVNDFQKGDIAEGYSVSREKKESFPLTVTSAQKNPTAFYLCASSRTSGSSYNEQFFGPGTRLTVL.

This rearrangement joins TRBV30 to TRBJ2-7, with D possibly matching TRBD2 (7 bases). The CDR3 has 14 residues. V lost 0 bases to trimming and J lost 5 bases, with 14 bases between them. CDR1 GTSNPN and CDR2 SVGIG come from the germline V gene (reference sequence). The chain's CDR3 is CAWSVGTGGHEQYF. The CDR3 DNA is TGTGCCTGGAGTGTAGGGACGGGGGGCCACGAGCAGTACTTC.

This rearrangement joins TRBV2 to TRBJ2-2; D might be TRBD1 (6 bases). This CDR3 region has 14 residues. Looked up from germline, CDR1 is SNHLY and CDR2 is FYNNEI. The V and J ends lost 4 bases and 7 bases respectively, with 13 bases between them. CDR3 in DNA: TGTGCCAGCAGTGTGGTCAGGGGAAACGGGGAGCTGTTTTTT. Amino acid sequence: CASSVVRGNGELFF.

This clone turned up a few times. The chain uses TRBV29-1 and TRBJ2-5, with 7 bases lining up with TRBD2. The CDR3 covers 15 residues. Germline-derived CDR1 and CDR2 are SQVTM and ANQGSEA. Losses at the gene ends were 3 bases for V and 3 bases for J; bases not matched to a gene: 10. CDR3 DNA: TGCAGCGTTGACCACTGGGGGGGGGTCGAAGAGACCCAGTACTTC. Its translation: CSVDHWGGVEETQYF.

This clone was counted between two and nine times. CDR3 coding DNA: TGTGCCAGCAGCTTAGGAGATTATCACTATGGCTACACCTTC. Translating gives CASSLGDYHYGYTF. The rearrangement links TRBV7-6 to TRBJ1-2; D gene ambiguous. The CDR3 has 14 amino acids. Trimming took off 1 base at V and 3 bases at J, with 9 bases between the two ends. The germline V gene has CDR1 SGHVS and CDR2 FNYEAQ.

The V call is TRBV4-1, the J call TRBJ2-5; 9 positions agree with TRBD1. Germline-derived CDR1 and CDR2 are MGHRA and YSYEKL. The CDR3 spans 17 residues. The V segment lost 5 bases and the J segment 2 bases; nucleotides outside the gene matches: 12. The DNA for the CDR3 is TGCGCCAGCAGCGGAAAATCCGGGACAGGGTGGCAAGAGACCCAGTACTTC. This encodes CASSGKSGTGWQETQYF.

The rearrangement uses TRBV6-1 and TRBJ1-5; no definite D call. The CDR3 runs 13 residues. Deletions cut 1 base from V and 6 bases from J, with 7 bases between. Germline CDR1 reads MNHNS; CDR2 reads SASEGT. The CDR3 loop is CASSEGAVQPQHF. CDR3 nucleotides: TGTGCCAGCAGTGAAGGGGCCGTTCAGCCCCAGCATTTT.

This clone was observed a handful of times. This chain joins TRBV5-1 and TRBJ2-3; D gene ambiguous. Per germline, CDR1 SGHRS and CDR2 YFSETQ. V lost 4 bases, J lost 4 bases, and 7 bases lay in between. The CDR3 runs 12 residues. As DNA, the CDR3 is TGCGCCAGCAGCCCGGGTCCAGATACGCAGTATTTT. Residues: CASSPGPDTQYF.

The sample holds a few counts of this clone. The chain employs TRBV2 and TRBJ1-5; the match to TRBD1 covers 7 bases. V was pared by 9 bases and J by 4 bases, with 9 bases of the junction left unmatched. Germline V gives CDR1 SNHLY, CDR2 FYNNEI. CDR3 length: 14 amino acids. The CDR3 sequence: CASVINRGNQPQHF. CDR3 DNA sequence: TGTGCCAGTGTTATAAACAGGGGAAATCAGCCCCAGCATTTT. Based on the CDR3 plus reference TRBV2 and TRBJ1-5, the full variable domain is EPEVTQTPSHQVTQMGQEVILRCVPISNHLYFYWYRQILGQKVEFLVSFYNNEISEKSEIFDDQFSVERPDGSNFTLKIRSTKLEDSAMYFCASVINRGNQPQHFGDGTRLSIL.

J is TRBJ1-2 and V is TRBV30; TRBD1 might be the D (5 bases). The germline V gene has CDR1 GTSNPN and CDR2 SVGIG (reference sequence). The CDR3 has 17 residues. The V end lost 2 bases, the J end lost 4 bases, and 23 bases lay between the germline ends. CDR3 protein: CAWSLSIGSGSSYGYTF. The DNA of the CDR3 is TGTGCCTGGAGTTTGAGTATCGGGTCAGGGTCGAGCTATGGCTACACCTTC. The entire variable domain, with the rest obtained from reference TRBV30 and TRBJ1-2, is as follows: SQTIHQWPATLVQPVGSPLSLECTVEGTSNPNLYWYRQAAGRGLQLLFYSVGIGQISSEVPQNLSASRPQDRQFILSSKKLLLSDSGFYLCAWSLSIGSGSSYGYTFGSGTRLTVV.

The V and J genes are TRBV5-1 and TRBJ2-3; 9 positions agree with TRBD2. Trimming took 5 bases from V and 3 from J; bases not matched to a gene: 7. The germline gives CDR1 SGHRS, CDR2 YFSETQ. This CDR3 comprises 15 residues. The CDR3 loop is CASSGGGAGTDTQYF. CDR3 bases: TGCGCCAGCAGTGGCGGGGGGGCTGGGACAGATACGCAGTATTTT.